This TCR beta chain was observed in a study of blood T cell repertoires in COVID-19. Overall study: There were acute and convalescent COVID-19 samples, and they came from the United States, Italy and Spain.

Researchers sorted participants into cohorts using their self-reported clinical history. Assay used: immunoSEQ multiplex PCR; TCRdb lists only in-frame clones, some missing. This sample yields about 390,000 clones, of which 80% to 90% are seen a single time; about a tenth belongs to the top ten. V was clipped by 3 bases and J by 9 bases, with 19 bases between them. CDR1 and CDR2 from the germline V gene are SGHDT and YYEEEE. The CDR3 extends over 15 amino acids. Sequencing was done on a sample of PBMCs or T cells enriched from blood (not recorded which). This chain joins TRBV5-6 and TRBJ1-3, with D possibly being TRBD1 (6 bases). The receptor was isolated from a woman in her 50s who had recovered from COVID-19. For the CDR3, the DNA is TGTGCCAGCAGCTCCGAGCCGGGACCCAGGGGCACCATATATTTT. This translates into CASSSEPGPRGTIYF.